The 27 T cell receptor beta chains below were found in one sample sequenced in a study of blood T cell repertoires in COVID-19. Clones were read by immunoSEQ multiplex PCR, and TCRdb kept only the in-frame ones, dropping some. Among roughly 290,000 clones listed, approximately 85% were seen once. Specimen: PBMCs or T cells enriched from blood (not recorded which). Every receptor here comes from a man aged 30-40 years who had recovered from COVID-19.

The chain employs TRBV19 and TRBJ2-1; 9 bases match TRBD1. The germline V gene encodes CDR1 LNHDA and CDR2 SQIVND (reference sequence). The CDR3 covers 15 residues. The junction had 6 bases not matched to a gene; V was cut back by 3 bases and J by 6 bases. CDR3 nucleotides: TGTGCCAGTAGTATTGACCGGGACAGGGTCAATGAGCAGTTCTTC. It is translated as CASSIDRDRVNEQFF.

The CDR3 here is CASSERTGSSGNTIYF. Here the CDR3 DNA reads TGTGCCAGCAGTGAACGTACAGGGAGCTCTGGAAACACCATATATTTT. The gene calls are TRBV6-1 and TRBJ1-3; a possible D gene is TRBD1 (6 bases). Germline assignment: CDR1 MNHNS and CDR2 SASEGT. V was clipped by 2 bases and J by 0 bases, with 11 bases between them. The CDR3 has 16 residues.

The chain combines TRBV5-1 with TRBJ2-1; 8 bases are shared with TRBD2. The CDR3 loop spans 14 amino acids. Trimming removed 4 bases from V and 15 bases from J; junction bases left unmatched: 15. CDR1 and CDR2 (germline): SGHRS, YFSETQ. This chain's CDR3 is CASSRGGRDLERFF. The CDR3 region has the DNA TGCGCCAGCAGCCGGGGGGGCAGGGACTTAGAGAGGTTCTTC.

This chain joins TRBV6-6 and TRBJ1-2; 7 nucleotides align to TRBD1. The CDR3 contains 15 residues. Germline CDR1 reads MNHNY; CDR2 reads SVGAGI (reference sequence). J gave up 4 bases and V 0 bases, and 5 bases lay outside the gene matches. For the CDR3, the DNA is TGTGCCAGCAGTTACTCGGAGGGGGCAGGCTATGGCTACACCTTC. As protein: CASSYSEGAGYGYTF.

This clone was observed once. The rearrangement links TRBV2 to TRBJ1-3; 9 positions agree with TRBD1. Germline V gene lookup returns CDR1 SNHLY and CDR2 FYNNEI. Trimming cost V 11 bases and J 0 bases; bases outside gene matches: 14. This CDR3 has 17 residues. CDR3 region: CASGEGQGEVSGNTIYF. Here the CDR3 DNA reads TGTGCCTCCGGGGAGGGACAGGGAGAGGTCTCTGGAAACACCATATATTTT.

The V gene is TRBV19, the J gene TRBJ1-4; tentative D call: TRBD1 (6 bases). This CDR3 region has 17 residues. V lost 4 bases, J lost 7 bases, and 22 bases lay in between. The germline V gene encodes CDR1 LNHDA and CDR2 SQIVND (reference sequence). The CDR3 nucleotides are TGTGCCAGTAGTACGCAAATAAACCGTCCCAGGGGTGAAAAACTGTTTTTT. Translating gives CASSTQINRPRGEKLFF.

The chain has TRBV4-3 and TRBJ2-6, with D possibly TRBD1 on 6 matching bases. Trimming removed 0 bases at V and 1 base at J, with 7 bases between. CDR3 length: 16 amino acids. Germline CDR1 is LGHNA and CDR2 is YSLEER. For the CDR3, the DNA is TGCGCCAGCAGCCAAGATCAGGGGTCTGGGGCCAACGTCCTGACTTTC. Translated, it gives CASSQDQGSGANVLTF.

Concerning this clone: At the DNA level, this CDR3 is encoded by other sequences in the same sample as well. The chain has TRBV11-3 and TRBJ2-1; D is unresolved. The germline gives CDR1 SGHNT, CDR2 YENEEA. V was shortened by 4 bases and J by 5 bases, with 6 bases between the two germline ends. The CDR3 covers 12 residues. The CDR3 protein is CASSSRDNEQFF. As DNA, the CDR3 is TGTGCCAGCAGCTCACGAGACAATGAGCAGTTCTTC. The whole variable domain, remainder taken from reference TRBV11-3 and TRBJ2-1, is EAGVVQSPRYKIIEKKQPVAFWCNPISGHNTLYWYLQNLGQGPELLIRYENEEAVDDSQLPKDRFSAERLKGVDSTLKIQPAELGDSAVYLCASSSRDNEQFFGPGTRLTVL.

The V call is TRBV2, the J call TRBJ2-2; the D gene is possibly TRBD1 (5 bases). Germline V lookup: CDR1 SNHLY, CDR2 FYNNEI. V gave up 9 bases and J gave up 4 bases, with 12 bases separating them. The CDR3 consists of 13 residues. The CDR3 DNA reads TGTGCCAGTACGACAGAGACCACCGGGGAGCTGTTTTTT. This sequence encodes CASTTETTGELFF.

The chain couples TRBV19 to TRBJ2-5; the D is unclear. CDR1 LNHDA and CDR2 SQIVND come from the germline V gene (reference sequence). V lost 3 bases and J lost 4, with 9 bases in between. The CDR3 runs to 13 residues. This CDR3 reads CASSIALGETQYF. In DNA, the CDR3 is TGTGCCAGTAGTATTGCGCTCGGAGAGACCCAGTACTTC.

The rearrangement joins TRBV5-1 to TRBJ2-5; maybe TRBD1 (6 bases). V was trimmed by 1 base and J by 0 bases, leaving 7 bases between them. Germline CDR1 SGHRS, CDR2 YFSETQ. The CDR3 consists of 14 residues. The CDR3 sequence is CASSLRGNQETQYF. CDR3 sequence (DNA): TGCGCCAGCAGCTTGAGGGGGAACCAAGAGACCCAGTACTTC.

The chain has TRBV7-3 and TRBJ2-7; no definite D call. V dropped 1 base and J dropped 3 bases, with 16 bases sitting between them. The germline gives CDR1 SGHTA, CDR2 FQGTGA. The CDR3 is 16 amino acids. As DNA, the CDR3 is TGTGCCAGCAGCTTAAGGTTCCCCAGAGGCCACTACGAGCAGTACTTC. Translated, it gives CASSLRFPRGHYEQYF.

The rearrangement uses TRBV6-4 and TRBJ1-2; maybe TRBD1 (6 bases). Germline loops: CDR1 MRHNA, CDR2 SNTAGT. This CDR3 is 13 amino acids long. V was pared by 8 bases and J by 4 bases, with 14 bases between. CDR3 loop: CASRDNHLYGYTF. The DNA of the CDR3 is TGTGCCAGCCGGGACAATCACCTCTATGGCTACACCTTC.

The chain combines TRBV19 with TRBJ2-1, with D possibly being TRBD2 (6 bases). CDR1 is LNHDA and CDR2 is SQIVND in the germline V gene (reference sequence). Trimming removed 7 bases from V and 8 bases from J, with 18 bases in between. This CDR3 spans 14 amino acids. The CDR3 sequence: CASTNRGSGDEQFF. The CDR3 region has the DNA TGTGCCAGTACGAATCGGGGGAGTGGTGATGAGCAGTTCTTC.

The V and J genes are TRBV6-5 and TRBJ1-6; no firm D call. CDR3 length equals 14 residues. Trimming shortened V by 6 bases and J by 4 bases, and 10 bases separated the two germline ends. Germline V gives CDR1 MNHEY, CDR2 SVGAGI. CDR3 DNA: TGTGCCAGCAGACAACAGTATTATAATTCACCCCTCCACTTT. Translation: CASRQQYYNSPLHF.

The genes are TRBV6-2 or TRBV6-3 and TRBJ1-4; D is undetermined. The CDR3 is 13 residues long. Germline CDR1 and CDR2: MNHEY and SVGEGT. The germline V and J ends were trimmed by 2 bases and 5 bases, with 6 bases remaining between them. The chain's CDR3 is CASSYARNEKLFF. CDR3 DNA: TGTGCCAGCAGTTACGCTAGAAATGAAAAACTGTTTTTT.

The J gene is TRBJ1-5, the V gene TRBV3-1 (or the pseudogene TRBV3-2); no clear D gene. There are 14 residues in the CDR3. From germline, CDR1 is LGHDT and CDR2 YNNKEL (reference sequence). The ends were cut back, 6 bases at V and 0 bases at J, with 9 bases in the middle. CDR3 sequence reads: CASSTFISNQPQHF. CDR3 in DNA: TGTGCCAGCAGTACTTTTATTAGCAATCAGCCCCAGCATTTT.

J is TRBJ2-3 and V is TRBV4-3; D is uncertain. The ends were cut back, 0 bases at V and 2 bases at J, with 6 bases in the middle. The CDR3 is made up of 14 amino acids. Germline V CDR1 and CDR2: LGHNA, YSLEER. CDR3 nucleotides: TGCGCCAGCAGCCAAGAACTCTACACAGATACGCAGTATTTT. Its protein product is CASSQELYTDTQYF.

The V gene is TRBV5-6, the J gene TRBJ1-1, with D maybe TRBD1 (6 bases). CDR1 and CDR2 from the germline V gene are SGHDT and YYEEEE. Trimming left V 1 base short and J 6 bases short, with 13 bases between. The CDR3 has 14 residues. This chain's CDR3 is CASSLSGDIAEAFF. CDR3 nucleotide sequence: TGTGCCAGCAGCTTGTCAGGGGATATAGCTGAAGCTTTCTTT.

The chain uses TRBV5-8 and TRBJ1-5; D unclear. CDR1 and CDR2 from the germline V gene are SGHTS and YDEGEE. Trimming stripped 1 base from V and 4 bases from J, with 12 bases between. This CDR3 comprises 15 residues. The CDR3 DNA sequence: TGTGCCAGCAGCTTGAGCGGAACGGTGAATCAGCCCCAGCATTTT. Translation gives CASSLSGTVNQPQHF.

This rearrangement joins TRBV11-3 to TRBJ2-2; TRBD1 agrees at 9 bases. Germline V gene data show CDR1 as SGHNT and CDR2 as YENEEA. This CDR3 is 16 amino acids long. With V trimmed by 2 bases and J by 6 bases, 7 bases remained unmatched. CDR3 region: CASSLSPGQGAGELFF. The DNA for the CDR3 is TGTGCCAGCAGCTTAAGCCCGGGACAGGGAGCCGGGGAGCTGTTTTTT. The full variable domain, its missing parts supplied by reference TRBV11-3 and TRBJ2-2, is EAGVVQSPRYKIIEKKQPVAFWCNPISGHNTLYWYLQNLGQGPELLIRYENEEAVDDSQLPKDRFSAERLKGVDSTLKIQPAELGDSAVYLCASSLSPGQGAGELFFGEGSRLTVL.

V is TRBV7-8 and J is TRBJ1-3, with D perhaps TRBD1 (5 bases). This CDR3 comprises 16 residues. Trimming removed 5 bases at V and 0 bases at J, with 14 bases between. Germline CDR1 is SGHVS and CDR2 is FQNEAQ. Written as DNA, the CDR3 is TGTGCCAGCAGCCCCCCCGGGGGTCTCTCTGGAAACACCATATATTTT. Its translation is CASSPPGGLSGNTIYF.

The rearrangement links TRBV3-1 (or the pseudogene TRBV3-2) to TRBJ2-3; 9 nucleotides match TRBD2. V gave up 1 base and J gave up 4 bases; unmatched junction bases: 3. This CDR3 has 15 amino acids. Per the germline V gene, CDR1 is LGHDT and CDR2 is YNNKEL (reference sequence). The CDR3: CASSQAIAGADTQYF. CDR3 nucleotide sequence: TGTGCCAGCAGCCAAGCAATAGCGGGGGCAGATACGCAGTATTTT.

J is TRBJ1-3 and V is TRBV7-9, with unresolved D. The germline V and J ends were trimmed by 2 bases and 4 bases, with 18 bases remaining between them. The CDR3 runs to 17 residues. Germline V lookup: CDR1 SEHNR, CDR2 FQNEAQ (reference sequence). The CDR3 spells CASSLLEGIRGGNTIYF. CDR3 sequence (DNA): TGTGCCAGCAGCTTATTAGAGGGAATTCGCGGCGGAAACACCATATATTTT.

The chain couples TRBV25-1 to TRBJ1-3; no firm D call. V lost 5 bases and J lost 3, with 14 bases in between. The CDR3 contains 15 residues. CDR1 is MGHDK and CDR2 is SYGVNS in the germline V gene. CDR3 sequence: CASSQTSIYGNTIYF. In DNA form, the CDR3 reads TGTGCCAGCAGTCAGACATCAATATATGGAAACACCATATATTTT.

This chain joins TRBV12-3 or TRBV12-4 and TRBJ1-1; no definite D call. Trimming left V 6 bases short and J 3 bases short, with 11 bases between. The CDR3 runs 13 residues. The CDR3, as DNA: TGTGCCAGCAGACGTAGACGGGACACTGAAGCTTTCTTT. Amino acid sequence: CASRRRRDTEAFF.

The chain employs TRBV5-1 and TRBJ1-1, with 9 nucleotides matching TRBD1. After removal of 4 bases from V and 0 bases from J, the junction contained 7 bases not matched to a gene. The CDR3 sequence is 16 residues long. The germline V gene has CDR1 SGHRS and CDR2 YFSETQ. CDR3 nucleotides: TGCGCCAGCAGCGCCCGACAGGGGGGACTGAACACTGAAGCTTTCTTT. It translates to CASSARQGGLNTEAFF.